This T cell receptor beta chain was documented in a study of cytomegalovirus exposure and HLA in healthy donors. Study conclusions and caveats: A later analysis linked some 17,000 TCR beta sequences to HLA alleles at 0.05 false discovery rate. What a later analysis reportedly showed was that an Asian-associated ancestry cluster had fewer N-insertions than the roughly 700-donor mean.

PCR employed 60 Vbeta and 13 Jbeta primers. Clones were read by immunoSEQ multiplex PCR, and TCRdb kept only the in-frame ones, dropping some. This sample has 130,000 or so clones, with 8.5% found just once. Every donor was a healthy person donating bone marrow. This clone was found a few times. Its antigen is currently unknown. CDR3 length: 13 residues. Looked up from germline, CDR1 is ENHRY and CDR2 is SYGVKD. V lost 10 bases and J lost 5; bases outside the gene matches: 7. The TCR originated in a man aged 35 to 55 in good health and CMV-seronegative. Input material: PBMCs. This chain connects TRBV10-3 to TRBJ1-5; 8 bases are a match to TRBD1. This CDR3 is CANGQGLDQPQHF. DNA of the CDR3: TGTGCCAACGGACAGGGTCTTGATCAGCCCCAGCATTTT.